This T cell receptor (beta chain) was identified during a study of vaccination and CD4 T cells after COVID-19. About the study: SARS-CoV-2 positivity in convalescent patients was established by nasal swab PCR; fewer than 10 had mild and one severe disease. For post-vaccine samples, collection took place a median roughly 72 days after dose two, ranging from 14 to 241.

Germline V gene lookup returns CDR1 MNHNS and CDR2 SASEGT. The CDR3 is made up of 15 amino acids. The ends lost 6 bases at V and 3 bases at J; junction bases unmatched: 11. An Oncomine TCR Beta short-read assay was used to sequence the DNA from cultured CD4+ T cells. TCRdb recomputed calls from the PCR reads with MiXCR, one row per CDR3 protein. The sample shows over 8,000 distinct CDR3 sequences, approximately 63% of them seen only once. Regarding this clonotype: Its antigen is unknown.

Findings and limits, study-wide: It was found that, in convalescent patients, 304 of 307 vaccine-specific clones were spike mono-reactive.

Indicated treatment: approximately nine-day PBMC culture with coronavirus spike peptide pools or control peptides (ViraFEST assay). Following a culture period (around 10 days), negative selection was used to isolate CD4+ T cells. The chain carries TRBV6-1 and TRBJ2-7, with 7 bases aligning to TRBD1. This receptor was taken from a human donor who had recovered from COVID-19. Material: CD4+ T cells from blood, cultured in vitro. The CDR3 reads CASSPRTGGNYEQYF. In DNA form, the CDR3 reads TGTGCCAGCAGCCCCCGGACAGGAGGAAACTACGAGCAGTACTTC.